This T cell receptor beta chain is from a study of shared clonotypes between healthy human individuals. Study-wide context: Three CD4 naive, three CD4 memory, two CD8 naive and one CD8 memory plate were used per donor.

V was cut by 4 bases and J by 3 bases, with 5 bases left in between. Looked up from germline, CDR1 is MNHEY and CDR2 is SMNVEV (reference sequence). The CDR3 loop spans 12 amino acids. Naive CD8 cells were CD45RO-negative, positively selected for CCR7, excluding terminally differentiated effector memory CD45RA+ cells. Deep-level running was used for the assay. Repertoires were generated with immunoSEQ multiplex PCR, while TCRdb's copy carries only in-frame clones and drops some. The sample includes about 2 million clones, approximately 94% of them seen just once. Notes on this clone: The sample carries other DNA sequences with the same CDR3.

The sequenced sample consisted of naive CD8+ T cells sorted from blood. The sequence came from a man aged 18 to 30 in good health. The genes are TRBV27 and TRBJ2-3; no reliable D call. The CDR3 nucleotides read TGTGCCAGCAGTTCCTTTACAGATACGCAGTATTTT. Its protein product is CASSSFTDTQYF.